This T cell receptor (beta chain) emerged from a study of T cells expressing NK-cell markers (TCRdb year 2020). Turning to the overall study: Three sorted T-cell subsets (CD3+CD56+NKG2C+, CD3+CD56+NKG2C- and CD3+CD56-NKG2C+) from several donors had their TCR beta-chain repertoires profiled. Of the eight sequenced donors, seven were found to be HCMV-seropositive and one was found to be HCMV-seronegative. Randomly selected healthy volunteers, three men and five women, were used as the eight sequenced donors. Sequencing of the libraries produced 2 x 150 bp reads on Illumina HiSeq 2000/2500, MiSeq or NextSeq. What the research found in general, with its limitations: Those dominant clonotypes were again the most abundant among CD3+CD56-NKG2C+ cells in a few donors, at about 28.3-65%. In a handful of donors, the dominant CD3+CD56+NKG2C+ clonotypes ranked among the top 10 CD8+ clonotypes, making up roughly 1.0-7.5% of CD8+ T cells. Whether the expanded NKG2C-expressing T cell clones were specific for HCMV antigens was left unclear.

Sequencing used an Illumina HiSeq 2000. 5'RACE template switching, by which a universal primer site and unique molecular identifiers were added, was used to make TCR beta cDNA libraries. Priming for cDNA synthesis came from the TCR beta constant segment, and two successive PCR amplification steps followed. From the authors' description of their analysis: Reads were demultiplexed and grouped by UMI with MIGEC, and clonotypes were assembled and quantified with MiTCR. To remove erroneous sequences, TCR cDNA sequences were retained only when supported by two or more reads. The tcR package was used for downstream repertoire analysis, and clonotypes were matched between fractions using CDR3 nucleotide sequence together with V segment. VDJmatch was used to annotate antigen specificity against VDJdb, with one amino acid substitution in CDR3 allowed. The reads, reprocessed by TCRdb, yield one row per CDR3 protein sequence and no DNA. TCRdb, rather than the study authors, made the V and J calls. In this sample's table one finds 400,000 or so distinct CDR3 sequences. The top ten clones comprise 9.5% to 12% of the sample.

To determine HCMV serostatus, a commercial ELISA kit was used to detect HCMV-specific IgG in serum. Ficoll density gradient centrifugation was used to isolate peripheral blood mononuclear cells from blood. Measured from the cysteine to the phenylalanine, the CDR3 is 16 residues long. No DNA is listed. The germline V gene yields SNHLY for CDR1 and FYNNEI for CDR2. On this clonotype itself: Its antigen specificity is not known.

The rearranged chain carries TRBV2 and TRBJ1-5; with no DNA, the TCRdb D assignment of TRBD1 cannot be verified. Sequenced sample: blood T cells: a sorted CD56 or NKG2C T cell subset, CD4+ or CD8+ T cells, or bulk PBMC T cells (not recorded which). This TCR derives from a woman between 50 and 59 years old in good health. Donor details come from another sample of the same person, matched by shared clones. The CDR3 protein: CASSELGTQGHQPQHF.